This TCR beta chain was observed in a study of blood T cell repertoires in COVID-19. Study background: Recovered status in Cohort 3 required two negative PCRs, clearance, or symptom resolution. T cells, B-cell-depleted T cells, or PBMCs supplied cDNA or gDNA.

Each participant's cohort was designated according to participant-reported clinical history. TCRdb's copy holds only in-frame clones and misses some; the assay was immunoSEQ multiplex PCR. Here the sample spans 200,000 to 250,000 clones, approximately 87% being singletons. CDR1 and CDR2 (germline): MNHEY, SMNVEV (reference sequence). The V end was cut by 5 bases, the J end by 3 bases, with 17 bases between. CDR3 size: 15 residues. The J gene is TRBJ2-7, the V gene TRBV27, with a tentative D call TRBD2 (6 bases). This clonotype originated in a woman between 45 and 65 years old in a cohort exposed to, infected with or recovered from COVID-19 (not recorded which). Input material: PBMCs or T cells enriched from blood (not recorded which). The CDR3 reads CASSQRGLGGYEQYF. As DNA, the CDR3 is TGTGCCAGCAGTCAAAGGGGTTTGGGAGGCTACGAGCAGTACTTC.